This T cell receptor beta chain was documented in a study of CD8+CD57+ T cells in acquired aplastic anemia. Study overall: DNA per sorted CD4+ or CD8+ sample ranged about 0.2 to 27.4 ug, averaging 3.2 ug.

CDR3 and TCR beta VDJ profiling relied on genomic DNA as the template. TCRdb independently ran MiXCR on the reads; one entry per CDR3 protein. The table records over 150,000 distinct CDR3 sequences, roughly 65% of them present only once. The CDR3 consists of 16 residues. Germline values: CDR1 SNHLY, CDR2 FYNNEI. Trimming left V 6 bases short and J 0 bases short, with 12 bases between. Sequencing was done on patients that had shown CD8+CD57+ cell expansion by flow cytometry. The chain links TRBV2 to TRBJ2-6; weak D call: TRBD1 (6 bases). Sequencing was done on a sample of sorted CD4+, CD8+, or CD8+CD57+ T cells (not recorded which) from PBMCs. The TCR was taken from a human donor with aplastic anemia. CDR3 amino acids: CASSETGHSGANVLTF. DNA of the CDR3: TGTGCCAGCAGCGAAACGGGACACTCTGGGGCCAACGTCCTGACTTTC.